What follows describes a single TCR beta chain. The CDR3 is made up of 17 amino acids. V lost 4 bases and J 2 bases, leaving 18 bases between the germline ends. Germline V gene data show CDR1 as SGHTA and CDR2 as FQGNSA. This entry comes from a study of shared clonotypes between healthy human individuals. Using immunoSEQ multiplex PCR, the repertoire was profiled, and TCRdb retains in-frame clones only, with some absent. The sample has approximately 530,000 clones; about 96% are singletons. Recent acute infections and vaccinations were absent in the healthy HIV-negative adult donors. The sequencing input was naive CD4+ T cells sorted from blood. This sample's subset: CD45RA+ positively selected. The sequence came from a woman aged 25 to 39 in good health. The rearrangement uses TRBV7-2 and TRBJ1-5; tentatively, D is TRBD1 (5 bases). This CDR3 is CASSSGPRGIGNQPQHF. The CDR3 nucleotides read TGTGCCAGCAGCTCGGGACCGCGGGGTATAGGCAATCAGCCCCAGCATTTT.